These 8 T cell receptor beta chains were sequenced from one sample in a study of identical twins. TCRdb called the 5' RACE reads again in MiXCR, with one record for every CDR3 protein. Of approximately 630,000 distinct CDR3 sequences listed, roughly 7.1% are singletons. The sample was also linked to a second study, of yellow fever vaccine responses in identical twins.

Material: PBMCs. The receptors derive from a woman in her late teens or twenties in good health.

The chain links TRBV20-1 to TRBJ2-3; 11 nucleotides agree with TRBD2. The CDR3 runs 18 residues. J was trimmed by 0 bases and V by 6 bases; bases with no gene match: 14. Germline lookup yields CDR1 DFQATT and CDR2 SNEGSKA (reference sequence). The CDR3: CSAARGTSGAKSTDTQYF. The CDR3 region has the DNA TGCAGTGCCGCCCGGGGGACTAGCGGAGCCAAAAGCACAGATACGCAGTATTTT.

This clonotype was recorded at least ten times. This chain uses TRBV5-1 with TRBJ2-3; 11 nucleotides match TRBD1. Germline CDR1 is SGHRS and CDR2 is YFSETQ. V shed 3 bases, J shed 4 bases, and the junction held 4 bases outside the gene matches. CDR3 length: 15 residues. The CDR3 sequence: CASSSEGQGADTQYF. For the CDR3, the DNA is TGCGCCAGCAGCTCGGAGGGACAGGGGGCAGATACGCAGTATTTT.

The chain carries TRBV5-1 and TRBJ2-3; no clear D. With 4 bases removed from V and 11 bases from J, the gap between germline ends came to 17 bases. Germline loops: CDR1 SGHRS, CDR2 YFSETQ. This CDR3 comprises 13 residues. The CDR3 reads CASSTSDHAKQYF. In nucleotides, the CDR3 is TGCGCCAGCAGCACCTCCGATCATGCCAAGCAGTATTTT.

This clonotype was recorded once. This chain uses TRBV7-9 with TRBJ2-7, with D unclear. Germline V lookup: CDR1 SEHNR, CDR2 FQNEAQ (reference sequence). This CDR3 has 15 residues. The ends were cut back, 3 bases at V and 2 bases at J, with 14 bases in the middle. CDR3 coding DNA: TGTGCCAGCAGCTTTTCGTCCAACAGCGCCTACGAGCAGTACTTC. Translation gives CASSFSSNSAYEQYF.

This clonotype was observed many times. CDR3 coding DNA: TGTGCCAGCAGAACGACTAGCGGGAACGGTGGTGGGACCCAGTACTTC. Encoded protein: CASRTTSGNGGGTQYF. V usage is TRBV2 and J usage is TRBJ2-5; 11 nucleotides align to TRBD2. CDR3 size: 16 residues. Per the germline V gene, CDR1 is SNHLY and CDR2 is FYNNEI. V lost 6 bases, J lost 7 bases, and 13 bases stayed unmatched.

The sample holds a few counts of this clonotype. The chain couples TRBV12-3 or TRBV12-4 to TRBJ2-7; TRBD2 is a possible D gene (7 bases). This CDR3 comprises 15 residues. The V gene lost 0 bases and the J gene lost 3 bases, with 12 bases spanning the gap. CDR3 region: CASSLAGGHGYEQYV. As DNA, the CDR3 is TGTGCCAGCAGTTTAGCGGGGGGGCATGGCTACGAGCAGTACGTC.

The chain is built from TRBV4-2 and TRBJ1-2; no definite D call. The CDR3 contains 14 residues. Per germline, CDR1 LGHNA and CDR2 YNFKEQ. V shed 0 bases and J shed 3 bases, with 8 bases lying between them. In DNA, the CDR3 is TGTGCCAGCAGCCAAGATGGCCATTACTATGGCTACACCTTC. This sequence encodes CASSQDGHYYGYTF.

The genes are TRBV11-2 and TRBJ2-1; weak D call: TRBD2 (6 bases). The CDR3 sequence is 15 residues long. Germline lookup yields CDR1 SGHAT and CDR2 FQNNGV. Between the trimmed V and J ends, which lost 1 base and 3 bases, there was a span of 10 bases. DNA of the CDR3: TGTGCCAGCAGCTTAGGCGGGGTTAACTACAATGAGCAGTTCTTC. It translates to CASSLGGVNYNEQFF.